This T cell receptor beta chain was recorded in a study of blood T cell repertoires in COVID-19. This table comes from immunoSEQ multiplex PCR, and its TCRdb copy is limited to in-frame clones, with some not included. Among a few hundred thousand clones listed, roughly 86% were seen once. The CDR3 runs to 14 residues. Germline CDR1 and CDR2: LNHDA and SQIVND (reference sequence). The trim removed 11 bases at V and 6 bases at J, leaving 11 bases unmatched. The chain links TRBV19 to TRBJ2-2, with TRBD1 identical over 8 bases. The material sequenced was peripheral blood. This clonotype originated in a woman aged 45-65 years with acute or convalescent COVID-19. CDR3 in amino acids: CAARQGTGPGELFF. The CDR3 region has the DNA TGTGCCGCCCGACAGGGGACAGGTCCCGGGGAGCTGTTTTTT.